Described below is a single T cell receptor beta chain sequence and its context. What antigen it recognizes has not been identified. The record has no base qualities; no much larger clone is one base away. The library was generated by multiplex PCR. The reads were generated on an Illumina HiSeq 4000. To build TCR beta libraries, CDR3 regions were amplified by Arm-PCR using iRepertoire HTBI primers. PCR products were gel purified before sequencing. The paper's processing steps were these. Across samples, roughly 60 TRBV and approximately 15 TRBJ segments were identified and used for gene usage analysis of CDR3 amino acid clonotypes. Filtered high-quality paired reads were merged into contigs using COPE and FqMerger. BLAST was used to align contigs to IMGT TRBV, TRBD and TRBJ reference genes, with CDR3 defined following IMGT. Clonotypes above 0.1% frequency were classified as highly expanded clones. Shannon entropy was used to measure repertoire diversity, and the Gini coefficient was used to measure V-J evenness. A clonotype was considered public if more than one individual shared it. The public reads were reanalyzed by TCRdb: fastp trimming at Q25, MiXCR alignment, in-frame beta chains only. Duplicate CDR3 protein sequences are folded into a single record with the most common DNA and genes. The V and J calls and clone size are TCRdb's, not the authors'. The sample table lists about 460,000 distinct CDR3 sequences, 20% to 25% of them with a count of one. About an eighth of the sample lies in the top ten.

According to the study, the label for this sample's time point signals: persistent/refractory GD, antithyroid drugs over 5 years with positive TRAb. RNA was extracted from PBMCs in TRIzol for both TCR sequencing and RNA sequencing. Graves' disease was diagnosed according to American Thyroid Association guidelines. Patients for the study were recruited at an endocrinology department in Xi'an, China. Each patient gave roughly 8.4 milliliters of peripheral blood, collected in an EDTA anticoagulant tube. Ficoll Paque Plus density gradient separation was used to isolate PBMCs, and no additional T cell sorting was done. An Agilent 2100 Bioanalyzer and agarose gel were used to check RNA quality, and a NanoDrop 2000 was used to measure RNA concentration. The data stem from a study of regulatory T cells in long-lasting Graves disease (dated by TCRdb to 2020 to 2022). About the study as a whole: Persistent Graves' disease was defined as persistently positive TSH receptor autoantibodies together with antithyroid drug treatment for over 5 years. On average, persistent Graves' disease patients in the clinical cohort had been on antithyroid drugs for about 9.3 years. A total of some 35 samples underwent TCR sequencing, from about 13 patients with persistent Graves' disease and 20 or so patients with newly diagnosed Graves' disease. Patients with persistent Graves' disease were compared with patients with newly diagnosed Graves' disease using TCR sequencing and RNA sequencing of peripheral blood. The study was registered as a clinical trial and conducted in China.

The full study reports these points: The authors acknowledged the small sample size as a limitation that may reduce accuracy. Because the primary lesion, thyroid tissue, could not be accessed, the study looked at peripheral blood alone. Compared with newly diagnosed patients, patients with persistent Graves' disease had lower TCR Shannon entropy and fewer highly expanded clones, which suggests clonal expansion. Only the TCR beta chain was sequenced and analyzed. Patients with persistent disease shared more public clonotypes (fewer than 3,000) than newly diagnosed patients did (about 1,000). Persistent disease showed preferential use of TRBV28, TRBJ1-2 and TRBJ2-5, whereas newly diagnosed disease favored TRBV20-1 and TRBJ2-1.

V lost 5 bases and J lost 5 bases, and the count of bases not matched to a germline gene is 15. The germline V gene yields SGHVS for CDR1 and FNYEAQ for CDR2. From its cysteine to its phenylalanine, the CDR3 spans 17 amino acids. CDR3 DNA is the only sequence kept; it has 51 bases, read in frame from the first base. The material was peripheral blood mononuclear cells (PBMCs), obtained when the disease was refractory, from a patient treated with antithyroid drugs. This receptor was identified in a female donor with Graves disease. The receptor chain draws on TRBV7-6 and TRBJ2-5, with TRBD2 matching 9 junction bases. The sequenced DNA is TGTGCCAGCAGCCAATCGACGATGGCGGGAGGGCCGGAGACCCAGTACTTC. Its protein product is CASSQSTMAGGPETQYF.